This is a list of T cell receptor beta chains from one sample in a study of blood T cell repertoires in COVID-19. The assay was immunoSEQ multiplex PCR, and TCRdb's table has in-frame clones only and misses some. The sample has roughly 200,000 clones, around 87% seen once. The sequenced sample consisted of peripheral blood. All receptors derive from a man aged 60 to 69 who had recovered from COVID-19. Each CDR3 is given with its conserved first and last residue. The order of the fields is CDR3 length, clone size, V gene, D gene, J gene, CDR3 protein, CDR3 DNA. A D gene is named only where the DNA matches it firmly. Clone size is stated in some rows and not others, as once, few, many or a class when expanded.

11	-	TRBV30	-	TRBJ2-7	CAWTDSYEQYF	TGTGCCTGGACCGACAGCTACGAGCAGTACTTC
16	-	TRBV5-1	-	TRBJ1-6	CASAGGTSSYNSPLHF	TGCGCCAGCGCTGGGGGGACCAGCTCCTATAATTCACCCCTCCACTTT
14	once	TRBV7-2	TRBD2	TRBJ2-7	CASSLVGGAYEQYF	TGTGCCAGCAGCTTAGTCGGGGGGGCCTACGAGCAGTACTTC
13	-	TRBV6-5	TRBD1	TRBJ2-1	CASTLPTGAEEFF	TGTGCCAGCACTTTACCGACAGGGGCCGAGGAGTTCTTC
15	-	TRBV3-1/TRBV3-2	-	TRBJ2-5	CASSPWGVLQETQYF	TGTGCCAGCAGCCCATGGGGGGTTCTCCAAGAGACCCAGTACTTC
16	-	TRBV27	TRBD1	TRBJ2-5	CASSYRSGGAGRTQYF	TGTGCCAGCAGTTACAGGTCAGGGGGCGCGGGTCGGACCCAGTACTTC
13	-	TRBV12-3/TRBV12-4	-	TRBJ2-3	CASSLGLPDTQYF	TGTGCCAGCAGTTTGGGCTTACCAGATACGCAGTATTTT
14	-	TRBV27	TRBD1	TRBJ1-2	CASRGQGENYGYTF	TGTGCCAGCAGGGGACAGGGGGAGAACTATGGCTACACCTTC
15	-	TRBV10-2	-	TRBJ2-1	CASSFDRSTYNEQFF	TGCGCCAGCAGTTTCGACAGGAGCACCTACAATGAGCAGTTCTTC
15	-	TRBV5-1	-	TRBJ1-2	CASSLGGRADYGYTF	TGCGCCAGCAGCTTGGGCGGCAGGGCGGACTATGGCTACACCTTC
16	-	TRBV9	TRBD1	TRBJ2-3	CASSVAGGEGTDTQYF	TGTGCCAGCAGCGTGGCAGGGGGCGAAGGAACAGATACGCAGTATTTT
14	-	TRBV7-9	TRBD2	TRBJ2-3	CASSRGRGADTQYF	TGTGCCAGCAGCAGAGGGAGGGGCGCAGATACGCAGTATTTT
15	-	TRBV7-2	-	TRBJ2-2	CASSLDRQLTGELFF	TGTGCCAGCAGCTTAGACAGACAGCTCACCGGGGAGCTGTTTTTT
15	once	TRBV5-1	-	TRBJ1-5	CASSLAGGSNQPQHF	TGCGCCAGCAGCTTGGCGGGGGGTAGCAATCAGCCCCAGCATTTT
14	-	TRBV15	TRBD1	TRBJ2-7	CATSHRDSSYEQYF	TGTGCCACCAGCCACCGGGACAGCTCCTACGAGCAGTACTTC
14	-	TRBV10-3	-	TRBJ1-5	CATNNRLGNQPQHF	TGTGCCACTAACAACAGGTTAGGCAATCAGCCCCAGCATTTT
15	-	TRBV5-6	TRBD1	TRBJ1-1	CASSPGEGGWGEAFF	TGTGCCAGCAGCCCCGGGGAAGGGGGCTGGGGTGAAGCTTTCTTT
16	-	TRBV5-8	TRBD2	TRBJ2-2	CASRSRGEVFTGELFF	TGTGCCAGCAGATCCCGGGGGGAGGTTTTCACCGGGGAGCTGTTTTTT
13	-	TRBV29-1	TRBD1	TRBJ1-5	CSVAGGGGQPQHF	TGCAGCGTTGCAGGGGGCGGGGGTCAGCCCCAGCATTTT
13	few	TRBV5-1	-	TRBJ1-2	CASSPGGNYGYTF	TGCGCCAGCAGTCCGGGGGGGAACTATGGCTACACCTTC
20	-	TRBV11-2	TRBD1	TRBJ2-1	CASSLDTGVVGGEGYNEQFF	TGTGCCAGCAGCTTAGATACTGGTGTAGTAGGGGGCGAGGGGTACAATGAGCAGTTCTTC
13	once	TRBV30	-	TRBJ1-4	CAWRRQVNEKLFF	TGTGCCTGGAGGAGGCAAGTTAATGAAAAACTGTTTTTT
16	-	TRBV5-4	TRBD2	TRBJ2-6	CASSWQRGVGANVLTF	TGTGCCAGCAGCTGGCAACGGGGGGTTGGGGCCAACGTCCTGACTTTC
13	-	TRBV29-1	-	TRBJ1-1	CSVHGQQNTEAFF	TGCAGCGTTCATGGACAGCAGAACACTGAAGCTTTCTTT
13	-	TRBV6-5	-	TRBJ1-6	CLSQGRDNSPLHF	TGCTTAAGCCAGGGCCGCGATAATTCACCCCTCCACTTT
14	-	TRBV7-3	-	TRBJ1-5	CASSSGGAGQPQHF	TGTGCCAGCAGCAGCGGCGGGGCGGGCCAGCCCCAGCATTTT
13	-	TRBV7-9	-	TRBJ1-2	CASSPQPSYGYTF	TGTGCCAGCAGCCCCCAACCGAGCTATGGCTACACCTTC
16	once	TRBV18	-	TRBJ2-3	CASSPRAQGTADTQYF	TGTGCCAGCTCACCACGGGCACAGGGAACCGCAGATACGCAGTATTTT
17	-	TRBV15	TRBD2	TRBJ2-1	CATSRPTSGTSYNEQFF	TGTGCCACCAGCAGACCTACTAGCGGGACGTCTTACAATGAGCAGTTCTTC
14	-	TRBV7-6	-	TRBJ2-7	CASSLSEGGVEQYF	TGTGCCAGCAGCTTATCAGAAGGGGGGGTCGAGCAGTACTTC
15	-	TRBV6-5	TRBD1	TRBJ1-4	CASRTGGTTNEKLFF	TGTGCCAGCAGGACAGGGGGTACAACTAATGAAAAACTGTTTTTT
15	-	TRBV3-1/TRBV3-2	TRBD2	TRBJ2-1	CASSQPGLGYNEQFF	TGTGCCAGCAGCCAACCGGGACTAGGTTACAATGAGCAGTTCTTC
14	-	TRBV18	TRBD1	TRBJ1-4	CASSGQGGNEKLFF	TGTGCCAGCTCCGGACAGGGGGGTAATGAAAAACTGTTTTTT
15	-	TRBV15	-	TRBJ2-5	CATSRADLIEGTQYF	TGTGCCACCAGCAGAGCGGACCTTATCGAGGGGACCCAGTACTTC
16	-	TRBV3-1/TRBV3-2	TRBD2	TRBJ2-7	CASSRRTSGRAHEQYF	TGTGCCAGCAGCCGCCGGACTAGCGGGAGGGCCCACGAGCAGTACTTC
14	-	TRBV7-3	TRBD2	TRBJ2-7	CASSSGLAGAEQYF	TGTGCCAGCAGCTCGGGACTAGCGGGAGCCGAGCAGTACTTC
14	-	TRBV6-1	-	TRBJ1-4	CASSQQGTIEKLFF	TGTGCCAGCAGTCAACAGGGTACGATAGAAAAACTGTTTTTT
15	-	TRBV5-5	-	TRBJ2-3	CASSFVSASTDTQYF	TGTGCCAGCAGCTTTGTTAGCGCAAGCACAGATACGCAGTATTTT
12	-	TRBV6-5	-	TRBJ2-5	CATQTAQETQYF	TGTGCCACCCAGACAGCACAAGAGACCCAGTACTTC
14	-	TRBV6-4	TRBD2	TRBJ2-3	CASSSGAATDTQYF	TGTGCCAGCAGTAGCGGGGCGGCCACAGATACGCAGTATTTT
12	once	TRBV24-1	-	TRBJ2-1	CATSDSSGLQFF	TGTGCCACCAGTGATTCTTCGGGACTGCAGTTCTTC
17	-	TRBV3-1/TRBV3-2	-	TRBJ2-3	CASSQDLDSLSTDTQYF	TGTGCCAGCAGCCAAGATCTGGATAGCTTAAGCACAGATACGCAGTATTTT
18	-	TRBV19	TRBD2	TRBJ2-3	CASSIPLLAGGGRDTQYF	TGTGCCAGTAGTATTCCCCTCCTAGCGGGAGGAGGGAGGGATACGCAGTATTTT
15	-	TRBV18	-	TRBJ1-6	CASSPTTQGNSPLHF	TGTGCCAGCTCACCGACAACACAGGGTAATTCACCCCTCCACTTT
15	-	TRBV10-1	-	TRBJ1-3	CASSDSPSSGNTIYF	TGCGCCAGCAGTGACTCCCCGAGCTCTGGAAACACCATATATTTT
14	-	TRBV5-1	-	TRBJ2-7	CASSSDSISYEQYF	TGCGCCAGCAGCTCTGACAGCATCTCCTACGAGCAGTACTTC
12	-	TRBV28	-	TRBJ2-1	CASSPPLNEQFF	TGTGCCAGCAGTCCCCCCCTAAATGAGCAGTTCTTC